A selection of T cell receptor beta chains follows, all from one sample in a study of control samples from healthy donors and cancer patients. Sequenced by immunoSEQ multiplex PCR; TCRdb stores in-frame clones only, minus some. The data hold some 90,000 clones, with approximately 91% observed a single time. Sequencing used blood. The receptors stem from a woman in her sixties or seventies in good health. Each CDR3 is given with its conserved first and last residue. A D gene is named only where the DNA matches it firmly.

j_call v_call d_call cdr3_aa cdr3_nt
TRBJ2-3 TRBV2 - CASSFNTDTQYF TGTGCCAGCAGTTTCAACACAGATACGCAGTATTTT
TRBJ2-7 TRBV28 - CASKEVGGSYEQYF TGTGCCAGCAAAGAGGTGGGGGGATCCTACGAGCAGTACTTC
TRBJ1-1 TRBV6-5 - CASIKPQVNTEAFF TGTGCCAGCATTAAACCACAGGTCAACACTGAAGCTTTCTTT
TRBJ2-5 TRBV2 - CASSDNQETQYF TGTGCCAGCAGTGACAATCAAGAGACCCAGTACTTC
TRBJ1-1 TRBV12-3/TRBV12-4 - CASTQQLNTEAFF TGTGCCAGCACCCAACAGCTGAACACTGAAGCTTTCTTT
TRBJ1-4 TRBV5-5 TRBD1 CASSHDRTGWEKLFF TGTGCCAGCAGCCACGACAGGACAGGGTGGGAAAAACTGTTTTTT
TRBJ1-4 TRBV6-6 - CASSYWERNEKLFF TGTGCCAGCAGTTACTGGGAACGTAATGAAAAACTGTTTTTT
TRBJ2-7 TRBV6-1 TRBD2 CASSAPRTSGATFSYEQYF TGTGCCAGCAGTGCCCCCAGGACTAGCGGGGCGACCTTCTCCTACGAGCAGTACTTC
TRBJ1-1 TRBV29-1 - CSVVSGNTEAFF TGCAGCGTTGTTTCTGGGAACACTGAAGCTTTCTTT
TRBJ1-6 TRBV3-1/TRBV3-2 TRBD1 CASSQGDRYNSPLHF TGTGCCAGCAGCCAAGGGGACAGGTATAATTCACCCCTCCACTTT